These 9 T cell receptor beta chains were sequenced from one sample in a study of blood T cells in healthy people across ages. Through a sample-barcoded 5' primer and a J-beta primer mix, a second PCR was run for 7 to 11 cycles. One entry per CDR3 protein, called by TCRdb with MiXCR from the 5' RACE reads. This sample has around 800,000 distinct CDR3 sequences, with 62% found just once. The sample consisted of blood. The receptor set was obtained from a man aged 25-40 years in good health.

The chain couples TRBV2 to TRBJ1-6; D unresolved. Per germline, CDR1 SNHLY and CDR2 FYNNEI. The CDR3 length is 14 residues. With 1 base removed from V and 11 bases from J, the gap between germline ends came to 12 bases. The CDR3 is CASSEDGFGAPLHF. In nucleotides, the CDR3 is TGTGCCAGCAGTGAAGACGGTTTCGGGGCACCCCTCCACTTT.

This clonotype was found once. The genes are TRBV9 and TRBJ2-1, with a tentative D call TRBD2 (6 bases). V was pared by 0 bases and J by 10 bases, with 17 bases between. The germline V gene has CDR1 SGDLS and CDR2 YYNGEE. This CDR3 comprises 15 residues. The CDR3: CASSVGGGGTTEQFF. For the CDR3, the DNA is TGTGCCAGCAGCGTAGGAGGTGGGGGGACGACCGAGCAGTTCTTC.

This clonotype was found a few times. The chain is built from TRBV20-1 and TRBJ2-5; a possible D gene is TRBD1 (5 bases). This CDR3 comprises 15 residues. Germline CDR1 reads DFQATT; CDR2 reads SNEGSKA (reference sequence). Trimming removed 1 base from V and 0 bases from J, with 12 bases in between. CDR3 coding DNA: TGCAGTGCTAGAGTACAGGCCTTATACCAAGAGACCCAGTACTTC. This gives the protein CSARVQALYQETQYF.

The chain employs TRBV9 and TRBJ2-3, with TRBD2 matching over 8 bases. Per the germline V gene, CDR1 is SGDLS and CDR2 is YYNGEE. Losses at the gene ends were 7 bases for V and 2 bases for J; bases not matched to a gene: 9. This CDR3 contains 15 residues. CDR3: CASGPGGPYTDTQYF. Written as DNA, the CDR3 is TGTGCCAGCGGACCGGGGGGGCCGTACACAGATACGCAGTATTTT.

V gene TRBV4-2 combines with J gene TRBJ2-4; possible D gene TRBD2, 6 bases. CDR1 and CDR2 from the germline V gene are LGHNA and YNFKEQ. Trimming took off 4 bases at V and 13 bases at J, with 14 bases between the two ends. The CDR3 runs 12 residues. CDR3 sequence reads: CASSLISGEQYF. The CDR3 bases are TGTGCCAGCAGCCTCATTAGCGGTGAGCAGTACTTC.

This chain links TRBV7-9 with TRBJ2-7; no firm D call. Germline-derived CDR1 and CDR2 are SEHNR and FQNEAQ (reference sequence). Trimming shortened V by 5 bases and J by 7 bases, and 18 bases separated the two germline ends. The CDR3 loop spans 14 amino acids. CDR3 nucleotides: TGTGCCAGCAGCCCACCGGCCCCCGCCCGTGAGCAGTACTTC. Its translation: CASSPPAPAREQYF.

The CDR3 is CASSYPRDRVSNEQFF. The CDR3 DNA reads as TGTGCCAGCAGTTACCCAAGGGACAGGGTAAGCAATGAGCAGTTCTTC. This sequence joins TRBV6-2 or TRBV6-3 and TRBJ2-1, with 9 bases identical to TRBD1. The CDR3 spans 16 residues. Germline CDR1 reads MNHEY; CDR2 reads SVGEGT. Trimming at V came to 2 bases and at J to 6 bases, leaving 8 bases not matched to a gene.

The chain employs TRBV4-1 and TRBJ2-2, with D unclear. Per the germline V gene, CDR1 is MGHRA and CDR2 is YSYEKL. The CDR3 spans 18 residues. Deletions cut 0 bases from V and 0 bases from J, with 14 bases between. CDR3 coding DNA: TGCGCCAGCAGCCAAGATGGGCCATACGAAGCGAACACCGGGGAGCTGTTTTTT. Amino acids: CASSQDGPYEANTGELFF.

This chain joins TRBV28 and TRBJ2-4; 9 bases line up with TRBD1. The V gene end was trimmed by 5 bases and the J gene end by 8 bases; junction bases not matched to a gene: 4. Germline loops: CDR1 MDHEN, CDR2 SYDVKM. This CDR3 comprises 13 residues. CDR3 in amino acids: CASSTGGRDIQYF. The DNA for the CDR3 is TGTGCCAGCAGTACAGGGGGCCGGGACATTCAGTACTTC.